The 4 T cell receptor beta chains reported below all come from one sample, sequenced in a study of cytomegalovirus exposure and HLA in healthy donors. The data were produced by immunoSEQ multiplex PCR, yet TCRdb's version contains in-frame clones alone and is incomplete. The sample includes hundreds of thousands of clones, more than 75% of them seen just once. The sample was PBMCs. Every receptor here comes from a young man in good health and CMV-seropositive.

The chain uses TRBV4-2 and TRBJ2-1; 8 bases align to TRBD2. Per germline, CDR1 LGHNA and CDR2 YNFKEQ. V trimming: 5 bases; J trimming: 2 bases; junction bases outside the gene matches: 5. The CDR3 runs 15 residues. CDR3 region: CASSVKREPYNEQFF. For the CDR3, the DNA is TGTGCCAGCAGCGTCAAGCGGGAGCCCTACAATGAGCAGTTCTTC.

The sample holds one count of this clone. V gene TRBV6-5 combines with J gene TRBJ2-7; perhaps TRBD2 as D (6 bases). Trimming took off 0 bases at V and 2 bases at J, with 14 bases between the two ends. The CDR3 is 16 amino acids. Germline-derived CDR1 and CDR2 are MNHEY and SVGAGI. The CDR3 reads CASSYSIGGGTYEQYF. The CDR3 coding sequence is TGTGCCAGCAGTTACTCGATTGGTGGAGGGACCTACGAGCAGTACTTC.

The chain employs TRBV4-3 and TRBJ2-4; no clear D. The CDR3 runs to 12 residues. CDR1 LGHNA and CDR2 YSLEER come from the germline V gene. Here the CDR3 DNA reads TGCTCTGGGTTCGTAGCCAAAAACATTCAGTACTTC. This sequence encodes CSGFVAKNIQYF.

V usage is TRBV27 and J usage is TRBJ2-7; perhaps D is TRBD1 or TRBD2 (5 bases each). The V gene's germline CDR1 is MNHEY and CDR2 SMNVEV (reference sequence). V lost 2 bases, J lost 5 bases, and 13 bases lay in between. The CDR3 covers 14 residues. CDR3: CASSLVTGTDEQYF. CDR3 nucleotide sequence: TGTGCCAGCAGTTTAGTGACGGGGACCGACGAGCAGTACTTC.